This entry describes one T cell receptor (beta chain). As yet, its antigen is unknown. This entry belongs to a study of T cell responses to AZD1222 COVID-19 vaccine. Whole-study context: The analysis combined second doses at about 4 or about 12 weeks. Whole-study results and caveats: Clonal diversity may have been underestimated, and the donors were mostly white British, with more females than males. Close to half of all spike-specific TCRs reportedly target regions of the variants that are unmutated.

Sequencing was performed with immunoSEQ multiplex PCR; in TCRdb, only in-frame clones are kept and a portion is missing. Of 150,000 or so clones listed, about nine tenths are singletons. The starting material was peripheral blood, obtained on day 0 of AZD1222 vaccination. This TCR derives from an adult in good health.

The CDR3 is CASSQMSTNEKLFF. The CDR3 DNA reads TGTGCCAGCAGCCAAATGTCAACTAATGAAAAACTGTTTTTT. V gene TRBV3-1 (or the pseudogene TRBV3-2) combines with J gene TRBJ1-4, with D unclear. CDR1 and CDR2 from the germline V gene are LGHDT and YNNKEL (reference sequence). V was shortened by 2 bases and J by 0 bases, with 4 bases between the two germline ends. The CDR3 covers 14 residues.